This T cell receptor beta chain was sequenced in a study of OX40 agonist ivuxolimab in advanced cancers. With regard to this clone: One end of the junction does not line up with germline, which may come from a read error.

Assay: immunoSEQ multiplex PCR; the TCRdb copy retains only in-frame clones and omits some. Of 68,000 or so clones in the sample, about 82% are singletons; the top ten hold 11%. The specimen comprised CD4+ or CD8+ T cells sorted from blood, sampled in a trial of the OX40 agonist ivuxolimab. This TCR came from an adult with an advanced solid tumor such as melanoma, head and neck, liver or kidney cancer.

The CDR3 spells CAGSFIGMSNYGYTF. CDR3 coding DNA: TGTGCCGGCAGCTTCATTGGGATGTCTAACTATGGCTACACCTTC. The genes are TRBV5-4 and TRBJ1-2; D ambiguous. Germline V gene lookup returns CDR1 SGHNT and CDR2 YYREEE (reference sequence). The CDR3 runs 15 residues.